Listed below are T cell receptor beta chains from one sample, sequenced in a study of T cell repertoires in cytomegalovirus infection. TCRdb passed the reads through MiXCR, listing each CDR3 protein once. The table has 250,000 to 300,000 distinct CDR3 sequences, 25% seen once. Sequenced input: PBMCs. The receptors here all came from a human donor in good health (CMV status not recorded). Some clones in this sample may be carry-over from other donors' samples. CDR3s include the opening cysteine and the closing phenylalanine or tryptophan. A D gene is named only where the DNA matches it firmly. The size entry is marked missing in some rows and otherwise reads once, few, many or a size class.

cdr3_aa: CASSSRWGYTF; cdr3_nt: TGTGCCAGCAGTTCTAGGTGGGGCTACACCTTC; clone_size: .; v_call: TRBV6-5; j_call: TRBJ1-2; d_call: .
cdr3_aa: CASSSDGQETQYF; cdr3_nt: TGTGCCAGCAGTTCTGACGGTCAAGAGACCCAGTACTTC; clone_size: .; v_call: TRBV12-3/TRBV12-4; j_call: TRBJ2-5; d_call: .
cdr3_aa: CSARDPSGFSYEQYF; cdr3_nt: TGCAGTGCTAGAGATCCCAGCGGGTTTTCCTACGAGCAGTACTTC; clone_size: .; v_call: TRBV20-1; j_call: TRBJ2-7; d_call: .
cdr3_aa: CSAVTGQNQPQHF; cdr3_nt: TGCAGTGCTGTGACAGGACAGAATCAGCCCCAGCATTTT; clone_size: few; v_call: TRBV20-1; j_call: TRBJ1-5; d_call: .
cdr3_aa: CSARGEFDSDEQFF; cdr3_nt: TGCAGTGCTAGAGGGGAGTTCGATAGCGATGAGCAGTTCTTC; clone_size: once; v_call: TRBV20-1; j_call: TRBJ2-1; d_call: .
cdr3_aa: CASSLDRTANAFF; cdr3_nt: TGTGCCAGCAGCTTAGATCGCACTGCGAACGCTTTCTTT; clone_size: .; v_call: TRBV11-2; j_call: TRBJ1-1; d_call: .
cdr3_aa: CSAPGQGEYEQYF; cdr3_nt: TGCAGTGCTCCGGGACAGGGCGAATACGAGCAGTACTTC; clone_size: few; v_call: TRBV20-1; j_call: TRBJ2-7; d_call: TRBD1
cdr3_aa: CASSFPGTGKVGSNQPQHF; cdr3_nt: TGTGCCAGCAGTTTCCCCGGGACAGGGAAGGTCGGGAGCAATCAGCCCCAGCATTTT; clone_size: .; v_call: TRBV27; j_call: TRBJ1-5; d_call: TRBD1
cdr3_aa: CASSSQLAGEQFF; cdr3_nt: TGTGCCAGCAGCTCCCAATTGGCAGGTGAGCAGTTCTTC; clone_size: few; v_call: TRBV7-3; j_call: TRBJ2-1; d_call: .
cdr3_aa: CASSFGPGGLDNEQFF; cdr3_nt: TGCGCCAGCAGTTTTGGGCCCGGGGGACTCGACAATGAGCAGTTCTTC; clone_size: .; v_call: TRBV5-1; j_call: TRBJ2-1; d_call: .
cdr3_aa: CASSTGRGNTEAFF; cdr3_nt: TGTGCCAGTAGTACCGGACGGGGGAACACTGAAGCTTTCTTT; clone_size: .; v_call: TRBV19; j_call: TRBJ1-1; d_call: .
cdr3_aa: CASSFSLGGRDGYTF; cdr3_nt: TGTGCCAGCAGTTTTTCCCTAGGGGGTAGAGACGGCTACACCTTC; clone_size: many; v_call: TRBV28; j_call: TRBJ1-2; d_call: .
cdr3_aa: CASSLLGPQTNEKLFF; cdr3_nt: TGTGCCAGCAGCCTACTCGGACCGCAAACTAATGAAAAACTGTTTTTT; clone_size: many; v_call: TRBV7-2; j_call: TRBJ1-4; d_call: .
cdr3_aa: CASTLLDSPLHF; cdr3_nt: TGTGCCAGCACCCTCCTGGATTCACCCCTCCACTTT; clone_size: .; v_call: TRBV28; j_call: TRBJ1-6; d_call: .
cdr3_aa: CASSMNGNTGELFF; cdr3_nt: TGTGCCAGTAGTATGAACGGAAACACCGGGGAGCTGTTTTTT; clone_size: many; v_call: TRBV19; j_call: TRBJ2-2; d_call: .
cdr3_aa: CASSATSQGDQETQYF; cdr3_nt: TGTGCCAGCAGTGCCACCTCGCAGGGGGACCAAGAGACCCAGTACTTC; clone_size: .; v_call: TRBV2; j_call: TRBJ2-5; d_call: TRBD1
cdr3_aa: CASSLAHQPQHF; cdr3_nt: TGTGCCAGCAGCTTAGCTCATCAGCCCCAGCATTTT; clone_size: many; v_call: TRBV7-2; j_call: TRBJ1-5; d_call: .
cdr3_aa: CASTRRGSSPYNSPLHF; cdr3_nt: TGTGCCAGCACAAGGCGGGGCTCGTCTCCGTATAATTCACCCCTCCACTTT; clone_size: .; v_call: TRBV28; j_call: TRBJ1-6; d_call: .
cdr3_aa: CASSPSYPLGNTIYF; cdr3_nt: TGTGCCAGCAGCCCCAGTTACCCATTGGGAAACACCATATATTTT; clone_size: .; v_call: TRBV7-6; j_call: TRBJ1-3; d_call: .
cdr3_aa: CASSYNRSGGAPDTQYF; cdr3_nt: TGTGCCAGCAGCTACAACAGGAGCGGGGGGGCCCCAGATACGCAGTATTTT; clone_size: .; v_call: TRBV7-3; j_call: TRBJ2-3; d_call: TRBD2
cdr3_aa: CASSLYPNTEAFF; cdr3_nt: TGTGCCAGCAGCTTATACCCGAACACTGAAGCTTTCTTT; clone_size: many; v_call: TRBV7-2; j_call: TRBJ1-1; d_call: .
cdr3_aa: CASSPSSGYGYTF; cdr3_nt: TGTGCCAGCAGCCCCTCCTCGGGCTATGGCTACACCTTC; clone_size: .; v_call: TRBV7-2; j_call: TRBJ1-2; d_call: .
cdr3_aa: CSVPGQGTGGYTF; cdr3_nt: TGCAGCGTTCCCGGACAGGGGACGGGTGGCTACACCTTC; clone_size: few; v_call: TRBV29-1; j_call: TRBJ1-2; d_call: TRBD1
cdr3_aa: CASKGDRGNTEAFF; cdr3_nt: TGTGCCAGCAAGGGGGACAGGGGGAACACTGAAGCTTTCTTT; clone_size: .; v_call: TRBV6-4; j_call: TRBJ1-1; d_call: TRBD1
cdr3_aa: CASSSGQGGVGELFF; cdr3_nt: TGTGCCAGCAGCTCCGGACAGGGAGGGGTCGGGGAGCTGTTTTTT; clone_size: few; v_call: TRBV11-3; j_call: TRBJ2-2; d_call: .
cdr3_aa: CASSRPRVWYEQYF; cdr3_nt: TGTGCCAGCAGCCGCCCCAGGGTCTGGTACGAGCAGTACTTC; clone_size: .; v_call: TRBV11-2; j_call: TRBJ2-7; d_call: .
cdr3_aa: CASSSGVDGYTF; cdr3_nt: TGTGCCAGCAGCTCGGGGGTGGATGGCTACACCTTC; clone_size: few; v_call: TRBV7-9; j_call: TRBJ1-2; d_call: .
cdr3_aa: CASRNLNTGQGFNQPQHF; cdr3_nt: TGTGCCAGCAGGAATCTCAATACAGGACAGGGATTCAATCAGCCCCAGCATTTT; clone_size: many; v_call: TRBV6-2/TRBV6-3; j_call: TRBJ1-5; d_call: TRBD1
cdr3_aa: CASSLDRVTGNTIYF; cdr3_nt: TGTGCCAGCAGCTTAGACAGGGTTACTGGAAACACCATATATTTT; clone_size: few; v_call: TRBV7-2; j_call: TRBJ1-3; d_call: .
cdr3_aa: CASSQSPRNEQFF; cdr3_nt: TGTGCCAGCAGCCAAAGTCCGAGGAATGAGCAGTTCTTC; clone_size: many; v_call: TRBV7-2; j_call: TRBJ2-1; d_call: .
cdr3_aa: CASSEGRTTYEQYF; cdr3_nt: TGTGCCAGCAGTGAAGGGCGAACGACGTACGAGCAGTACTTC; clone_size: .; v_call: TRBV2; j_call: TRBJ2-7; d_call: .
cdr3_aa: CASSPQTGTPDEAFF; cdr3_nt: TGTGCCAGCAGCCCCCAAACAGGTACCCCCGATGAAGCTTTCTTT; clone_size: .; v_call: TRBV4-2; j_call: TRBJ1-1; d_call: .
cdr3_aa: CASTRPGQTYNEQFF; cdr3_nt: TGTGCCAGCACCAGGCCGGGACAAACCTACAATGAGCAGTTCTTC; clone_size: .; v_call: TRBV6-6; j_call: TRBJ2-1; d_call: .
cdr3_aa: CASSLQLAGGSYEQYF; cdr3_nt: TGTGCCAGCAGCTTACAGCTAGCGGGGGGTTCCTACGAGCAGTACTTC; clone_size: .; v_call: TRBV7-6; j_call: TRBJ2-7; d_call: TRBD2
cdr3_aa: CASKGQGDQPQHF; cdr3_nt: TGTGCCAGTAAGGGACAGGGAGATCAGCCCCAGCATTTT; clone_size: few; v_call: TRBV19; j_call: TRBJ1-5; d_call: TRBD1
cdr3_aa: CSARGNQPQHF; cdr3_nt: TGCAGTGCTAGGGGCAATCAGCCCCAGCATTTT; clone_size: few; v_call: TRBV20-1; j_call: TRBJ1-5; d_call: .
cdr3_aa: CASSRGLAGVSGRSDTQYF; cdr3_nt: TGTGCCAGCAGCCGGGGACTAGCGGGAGTCTCAGGGAGATCAGATACGCAGTATTTT; clone_size: .; v_call: TRBV28; j_call: TRBJ2-3; d_call: TRBD2
cdr3_aa: CASSFRTLRETQYF; cdr3_nt: TGTGCCAGCAGCTTTCGGACTCTCCGAGAGACCCAGTACTTC; clone_size: .; v_call: TRBV11-2; j_call: TRBJ2-5; d_call: .
cdr3_aa: CASSPPRSHSPLHF; cdr3_nt: TGTGCCAGCAGCCCCCCCCGGTCTCACTCACCCCTCCACTTT; clone_size: .; v_call: TRBV28; j_call: TRBJ1-6; d_call: .
cdr3_aa: CSARDPQNSNQPQHF; cdr3_nt: TGCAGTGCTAGAGATCCTCAGAATAGCAATCAGCCCCAGCATTTT; clone_size: .; v_call: TRBV20-1; j_call: TRBJ1-5; d_call: .
cdr3_aa: CASSLVGLGETQYF; cdr3_nt: TGTGCCAGCAGCTTAGTAGGGTTGGGTGAGACCCAGTACTTC; clone_size: many; v_call: TRBV7-6; j_call: TRBJ2-5; d_call: .
cdr3_aa: CASSDGGNEKLFF; cdr3_nt: TGTGCCAGCAGTGACGGGGGAAATGAAAAACTGTTTTTT; clone_size: .; v_call: TRBV2; j_call: TRBJ1-4; d_call: .
cdr3_aa: CASSHRISVSGNGINEQFF; cdr3_nt: TGTGCCAGCAGTCACAGGATCTCGGTGAGCGGGAACGGAATTAATGAGCAGTTCTTC; clone_size: many; v_call: TRBV6-1; j_call: TRBJ2-1; d_call: TRBD2
cdr3_aa: CASRVADFEAFF; cdr3_nt: TGTGCCAGCCGGGTGGCAGACTTTGAAGCTTTCTTT; clone_size: few; v_call: TRBV2; j_call: TRBJ1-1; d_call: .
cdr3_aa: CASNTGTDYEQYF; cdr3_nt: TGTGCCAGCAATACCGGGACAGACTACGAGCAGTACTTC; clone_size: .; v_call: TRBV7-6; j_call: TRBJ2-7; d_call: TRBD1
cdr3_aa: CSARAGWGSGGQTRIYNEQFF; cdr3_nt: TGCAGTGCTAGAGCTGGTTGGGGTAGCGGGGGGCAAACGAGGATCTACAATGAGCAGTTCTTC; clone_size: .; v_call: TRBV20-1; j_call: TRBJ2-1; d_call: TRBD2
cdr3_aa: CASSLAGVRYEQYF; cdr3_nt: TGTGCCAGCAGCTTAGCGGGAGTTCGGTACGAGCAGTACTTC; clone_size: many; v_call: TRBV7-8; j_call: TRBJ2-7; d_call: .
cdr3_aa: CASSFLTSYGYTF; cdr3_nt: TGTGCCAGCAGCTTCTTGACAAGCTATGGCTACACCTTC; clone_size: few; v_call: TRBV7-2; j_call: TRBJ1-2; d_call: .
cdr3_aa: CASSPYRTSEAFF; cdr3_nt: TGTGCCAGCAGCCCATACCGAACAAGTGAAGCTTTCTTT; clone_size: few; v_call: TRBV5-4; j_call: TRBJ1-1; d_call: .
cdr3_aa: CASSAPGNKDHEQYF; cdr3_nt: TGTGCCAGCAGTGCTCCCGGGAATAAAGACCACGAGCAGTACTTC; clone_size: many; v_call: TRBV25-1; j_call: TRBJ2-7; d_call: .
cdr3_aa: CASSRHRGLSTDTQYF; cdr3_nt: TGTGCCAGCAGCCGGCACAGGGGGCTGAGCACAGATACGCAGTATTTT; clone_size: many; v_call: TRBV6-5; j_call: TRBJ2-3; d_call: TRBD1
cdr3_aa: CASSLGIPQGRLYSNQPQHF; cdr3_nt: TGTGCCAGCAGTTTAGGGATCCCACAGGGGAGGCTATATAGCAATCAGCCCCAGCATTTT; clone_size: once; v_call: TRBV28; j_call: TRBJ1-5; d_call: TRBD1
cdr3_aa: CASSIKLQGPAFF; cdr3_nt: TGTGCCAGCAGTATAAAACTACAGGGTCCGGCTTTCTTT; clone_size: few; v_call: TRBV28; j_call: TRBJ1-1; d_call: .
cdr3_aa: CASSLEWEEKLFF; cdr3_nt: TGTGCCAGCAGCTTAGAATGGGAGGAAAAACTGTTTTTT; clone_size: many; v_call: TRBV7-9; j_call: TRBJ1-4; d_call: .
cdr3_aa: CASSPSAGGLNYEQYF; cdr3_nt: TGTGCCAGCAGTCCTTCAGCCGGGGGGCTTAACTACGAGCAGTACTTC; clone_size: few; v_call: TRBV27; j_call: TRBJ2-7; d_call: .
cdr3_aa: CASSTSGLSASGNTIYF; cdr3_nt: .; clone_size: .; v_call: TRBV6-5; j_call: TRBJ1-3; d_call: .
cdr3_aa: CSVEMLSGNTIYF; cdr3_nt: TGCAGCGTTGAAATGCTCTCTGGAAACACCATATATTTT; clone_size: few; v_call: TRBV29-1; j_call: TRBJ1-3; d_call: .
cdr3_aa: CASSQPGPGGQYF; cdr3_nt: TGTGCCAGCAGCCAACCGGGACCTGGGGGGCAGTACTTC; clone_size: .; v_call: TRBV3-1; j_call: TRBJ2-7; d_call: .
cdr3_aa: CASRAGQAKQYF; cdr3_nt: TGTGCCAGCAGGGCTGGACAGGCAAAGCAGTACTTC; clone_size: few; v_call: TRBV12-3/TRBV12-4; j_call: TRBJ2-7; d_call: TRBD1